These 5 T cell receptor beta chains originate from one sample sequenced in a study of blood T cell repertoires in COVID-19. Clones were sequenced by immunoSEQ multiplex PCR, and TCRdb holds only the in-frame ones, with some missing. Here the sample spans a few hundred thousand clones, about 91% being singletons. Sample: PBMCs or T cells enriched from blood (not recorded which). The receptors were gathered from a woman in her thirties or forties who had recovered from COVID-19.

This chain links TRBV5-1 with TRBJ1-1, with D unresolved. The CDR3 covers 13 residues. Germline CDR1 reads SGHRS; CDR2 reads YFSETQ. V shed 5 bases and J shed 5 bases, with 13 bases lying between them. CDR3 in amino acids: CASSREGVTEAFF. The CDR3 nucleotides read TGCGCCAGCAGTCGGGAGGGTGTGACTGAAGCTTTCTTT.

The chain has TRBV7-2 and TRBJ1-5, with TRBD1 identical over 10 bases. The length of the CDR3 is 15 residues. The trim removed 5 bases at V and 11 bases at J, leaving 12 bases unmatched. CDR1 is SGHTA, CDR2 FQGNSA, per germline. The CDR3 protein is CASSPGTGELGAQHF. The CDR3 nucleotides are TGTGCCAGCAGCCCGGGGACAGGGGAGCTTGGGGCCCAGCATTTT.

V usage is TRBV15 and J usage is TRBJ1-5; the D gene is possibly TRBD1 (5 bases). Germline CDR1 and CDR2: LNHNV and YYDKDF (reference sequence). The CDR3 covers 15 residues. Deletions cut 3 bases from V and 9 bases from J, with 18 bases between. CDR3: CATSSGGDRLRPQHF. The CDR3 DNA is TGTGCCACCAGCAGCGGAGGGGACCGCCTCCGGCCCCAGCATTTT.

The V call is TRBV29-1, the J call TRBJ1-1; 8 positions match TRBD1. The germline CDR1 and CDR2 sequences are SQVTM and ANQGSEA. J gave up 3 bases and V 7 bases, and 7 bases lay outside the gene matches. CDR3 size: 13 residues. The CDR3 coding sequence is TGCAGCGGCGGACAGGGTAGGGACACTGAAGCTTTCTTT. The encoded protein is CSGGQGRDTEAFF.

The chain joins TRBV21-1 to TRBJ2-6; the table's TRBD1 call for D was not verified on the DNA. TRBV21-1 is a pseudogene locus. This CDR3 is built from 18 residues. The CDR3 DNA follows: TGTGCCAGCAGCAAAGGAACAGGGATTTTGTCTGGGGCCAACGTCCTGACTTTC. Protein: CASSKGTGILSGANVLTF.